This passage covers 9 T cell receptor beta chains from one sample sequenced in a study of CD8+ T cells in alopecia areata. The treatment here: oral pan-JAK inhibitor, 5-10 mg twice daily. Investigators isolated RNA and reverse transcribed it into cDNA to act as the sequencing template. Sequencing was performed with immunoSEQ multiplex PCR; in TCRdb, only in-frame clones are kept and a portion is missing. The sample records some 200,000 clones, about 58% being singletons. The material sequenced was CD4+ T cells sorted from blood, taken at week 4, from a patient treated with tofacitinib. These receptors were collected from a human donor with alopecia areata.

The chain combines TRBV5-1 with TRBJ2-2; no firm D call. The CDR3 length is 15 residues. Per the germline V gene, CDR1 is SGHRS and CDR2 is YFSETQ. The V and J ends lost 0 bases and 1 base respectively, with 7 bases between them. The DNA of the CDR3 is TGCGCCAGCAGCTTGGTGGCAAAGAACACCGGGGAGCTGTTTTTT. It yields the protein CASSLVAKNTGELFF.

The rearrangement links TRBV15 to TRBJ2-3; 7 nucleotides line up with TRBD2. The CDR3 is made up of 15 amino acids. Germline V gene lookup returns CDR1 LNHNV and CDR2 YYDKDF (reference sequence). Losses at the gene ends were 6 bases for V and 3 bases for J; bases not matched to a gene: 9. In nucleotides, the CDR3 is TGTGCCACCAGGGCGTCGAGCGGGGAAACAGATACGCAGTATTTT. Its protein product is CATRASSGETDTQYF.

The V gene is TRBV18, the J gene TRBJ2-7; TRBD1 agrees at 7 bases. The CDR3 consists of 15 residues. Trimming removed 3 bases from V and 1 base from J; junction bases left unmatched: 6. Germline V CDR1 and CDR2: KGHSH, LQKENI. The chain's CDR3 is CASSPTDRASYEQYF. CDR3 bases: TGTGCCAGCTCACCCACAGACAGGGCTTCCTACGAGCAGTACTTC.

The CDR3 region is CASSFQIAKNIQYF. The CDR3 DNA is TGTGCCAGCAGCTTCCAGATAGCCAAAAACATTCAGTACTTC. The J gene is TRBJ2-4, the V gene TRBV7-2; D is ambiguous. The germline V and J ends were trimmed by 3 bases and 0 bases, with 6 bases remaining between them. CDR3 length equals 14 residues. Germline V gene data show CDR1 as SGHTA and CDR2 as FQGNSA. Combining the CDR3 with reference TRBV7-2 and TRBJ2-4 gives the whole variable domain GAGVSQSPSNKVTEKGKDVELRCDPISGHTALYWYRQSLGQGLEFLIYFQGNSAPDKSGLPSDRFSAERTGGSVSTLTIQRTQQEDSAVYLCASSFQIAKNIQYFGAGTRLSVL.

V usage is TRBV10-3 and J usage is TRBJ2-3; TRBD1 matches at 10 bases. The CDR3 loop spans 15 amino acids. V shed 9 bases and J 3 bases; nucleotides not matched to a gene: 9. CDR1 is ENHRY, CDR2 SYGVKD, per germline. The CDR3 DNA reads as TGTGCCATGGGTACCCGACAGGGGGCAACAGATACGCAGTATTTT. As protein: CAMGTRQGATDTQYF.

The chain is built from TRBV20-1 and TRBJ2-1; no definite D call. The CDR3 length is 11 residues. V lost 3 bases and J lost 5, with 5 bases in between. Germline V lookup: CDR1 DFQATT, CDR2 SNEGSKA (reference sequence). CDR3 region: CSASFDNEQFF. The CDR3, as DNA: TGCAGTGCTAGTTTCGACAATGAGCAGTTCTTC.

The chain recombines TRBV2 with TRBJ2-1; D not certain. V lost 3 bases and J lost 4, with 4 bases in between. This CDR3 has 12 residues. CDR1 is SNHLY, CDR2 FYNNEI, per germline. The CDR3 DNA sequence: TGTGCCAGCAGTGACTTGTACAATGAGCAGTTCTTC. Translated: CASSDLYNEQFF.

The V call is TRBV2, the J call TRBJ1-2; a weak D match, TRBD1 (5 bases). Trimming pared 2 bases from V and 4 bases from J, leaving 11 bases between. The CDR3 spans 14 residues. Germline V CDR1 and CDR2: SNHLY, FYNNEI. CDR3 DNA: TGTGCCAGCAGTGAAATAGGGGAGGGCTATGGCTACACCTTC. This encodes CASSEIGEGYGYTF.

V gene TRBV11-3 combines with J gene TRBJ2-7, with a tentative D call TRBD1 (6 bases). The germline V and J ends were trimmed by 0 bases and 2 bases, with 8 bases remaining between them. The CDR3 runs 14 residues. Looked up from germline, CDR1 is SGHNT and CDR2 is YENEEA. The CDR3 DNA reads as TGTGCCAGCAGCTTAGAGCAGGGGACCTACGAGCAGTACTTC. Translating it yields CASSLEQGTYEQYF.